This T cell receptor (beta chain) was identified during a study of blood T cell repertoires in COVID-19. Study as a whole: COVID-19 samples collected from the United States, Italy and Spain covered acute and convalescent phases.

Categorization into cohorts depended on clinical history that participants reported. In the source study's methods: Estimation of nucleated cell counts was performed using reference gene primer amplification. The assay was immunoSEQ multiplex PCR, and TCRdb's table has in-frame clones only and misses some. D and trimming come from the DNA, and the V and J calls and clone size come from that table. The data contain roughly 200,000 clones, just under 90% of them seen just once; the ten biggest clones take up around 3.7%. The sequenced sample consisted of PBMCs or T cells enriched from blood (not recorded which). This TCR was sampled from a woman aged 25-40 years with acute COVID-19.

CDR3 sequence (DNA): TGTGCCAGCCGGACGGGGGGCTACAATGAGCAGTTCTTC. Its protein is CASRTGGYNEQFF. The chain combines TRBV27 with TRBJ2-1, with TRBD2 matching 7 bases. Germline V lookup: CDR1 MNHEY, CDR2 SMNVEV (reference sequence). The CDR3 is 13 residues long. Trimming at V came to 8 bases and at J to 3 bases, leaving 4 bases not matched to a gene.